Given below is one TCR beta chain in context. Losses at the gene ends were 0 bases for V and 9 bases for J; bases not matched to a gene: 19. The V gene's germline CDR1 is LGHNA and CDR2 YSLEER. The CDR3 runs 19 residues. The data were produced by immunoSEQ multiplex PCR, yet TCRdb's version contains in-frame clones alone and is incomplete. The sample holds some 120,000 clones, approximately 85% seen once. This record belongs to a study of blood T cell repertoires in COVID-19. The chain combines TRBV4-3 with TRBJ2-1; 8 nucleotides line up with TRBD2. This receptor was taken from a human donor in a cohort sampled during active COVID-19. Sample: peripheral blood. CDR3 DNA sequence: TGCGCCAGCAGCCAAGATCATCTAAAGGGACTAGGGGATCCGGGTGAGCAGTTCTTC. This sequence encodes CASSQDHLKGLGDPGEQFF.